Listed below are T cell receptor beta chains from one sample, sequenced in a study of long-term antiretroviral therapy in people with HIV. Using immunoSEQ multiplex PCR, the repertoire was profiled, and TCRdb retains in-frame clones only, with some absent. The repertoire holds about 25,000 clones, under 85% seen once, with over 9% in the top ten. The source material was unsorted PBMCs, sampled 1.1 years before starting antiretroviral therapy. The receptors shown here come from a woman in her thirties or forties with HIV. CDR3s include the opening cysteine and the closing phenylalanine or tryptophan. The D gene is left open where the match is weak. Rows give clone size only sometimes, using once, few, many, or a class for an expanded clone.

d_call cdr3_length j_call clone_size v_call cdr3_nt cdr3_aa
NA 14 TRBJ2-1 NA TRBV27 TGTGCCAGCAGTCCCGGGGGTACCTACAATGAGCAGTTCTTC CASSPGGTYNEQFF
NA 14 TRBJ1-5 NA TRBV19 TGTGCCAGTAGTATTCCAGGTCTCAATCAGCCCCAGCATTTT CASSIPGLNQPQHF
NA 17 TRBJ2-3 NA TRBV29-1 TGCAGCGCCATCGCCGGCGGTGGCGGATGGAGCACAGATACGCAGTATTTT CSAIAGGGGWSTDTQYF
NA 15 TRBJ1-3 once TRBV5-1 TGCGCCAGCAGCGCGACAGGCGATGCTGGAAACACCATATATTTT CASSATGDAGNTIYF
NA 14 TRBJ2-4 once TRBV15 TGTGCCACCAGCAGAGTGGCAGGGTCGGACATTCAGTACTTC CATSRVAGSDIQYF
TRBD1 15 TRBJ2-7 NA TRBV4-3 TGCGCCAGCAGCCAAGGGTCGGGACAGCCTTACGAGCAGTACTTC CASSQGSGQPYEQYF
NA 15 TRBJ1-5 once TRBV6-6 TGTGCCAGCAGTTCCCAAGGTAGGGGCAATCAGCCCCAGCATTTT CASSSQGRGNQPQHF
NA 14 TRBJ2-5 NA TRBV5-6 TGTGCCAGCAGCTTGGTAGGGGGTCAAGAGACCCAGTACTTC CASSLVGGQETQYF
NA 15 TRBJ1-2 few TRBV7-9 TGTGCCAGCAGCTCAACCTCGGGTACTCGGTATGGCTACACCTTC CASSSTSGTRYGYTF
NA 13 TRBJ1-1 NA TRBV7-9 TGTGCCAGCAGCCACACAACCGCCACTGAAGCTTTCTTT CASSHTTATEAFF
TRBD1 13 TRBJ1-1 once TRBV7-9 TGTGCCAGCAGCTTGTACAGGGGTCAGGAAGCTTTCTTT CASSLYRGQEAFF
NA 11 TRBJ2-1 NA TRBV11-3 TGTGCCAGCCTGGGGGGCAATGAGCAGTTCTTC CASLGGNEQFF
TRBD2 16 TRBJ2-1 NA TRBV7-9 TGTGCCAGCAGCCAAACGTCTAGCGGGCCGCTCAATGAGCAGTTCTTC CASSQTSSGPLNEQFF
NA 11 TRBJ2-7 NA TRBV10-3 TGTGCCATCAGCGGGGGCTACGAGCAGTACTTC CAISGGYEQYF
TRBD2 15 TRBJ2-1 NA TRBV10-2 TGCGCCAGCAGTGAGCCGGGACTAAGTTACAATGAGCAGTTCTTC CASSEPGLSYNEQFF